The 30 T cell receptor beta chains reported below all come from one sample, sequenced in a study of chemoradiotherapy in HPV16-positive cancers (dated by TCRdb to 2021 to 2024). The library was prepared using the immunoSEQ multiplex PCR assay. The clones in this table, taken by TCRdb from immuneACCESS, are in-frame only. Not every clone is retained; where verified, under half of the shortfall comes from an unresolved V gene, and the cause of the rest is unknown. The table for this sample lists roughly 6,500 clones; approximately 80% of them were counted only once. The ten largest clones capture more than 6% of the sample. Material: tumor tissue, obtained from a patient who underwent chemoradiotherapy. These TCRs come from a human donor with HPV-associated anogenital cancer.

The chain has TRBV28 and TRBJ2-3; D is unresolved. V dropped 6 bases and J dropped 1 base, with 2 bases sitting between them. The CDR3 has 11 residues. Germline CDR1 MDHEN, CDR2 SYDVKM. The DNA for the CDR3 is TGTGCCAGCAGGGGCACAGATACGCAGTATTTT. Its translation: CASRGTDTQYF.

The genes are TRBV5-1 and TRBJ2-1; no clear D. V was shortened by 0 bases and J by 7 bases, with 5 bases between the two germline ends. Per the germline V gene, CDR1 is SGHRS and CDR2 is YFSETQ. The CDR3 runs 12 residues. The CDR3 reads CASSLDFNEQFF. CDR3 DNA: TGCGCCAGCAGCTTGGACTTTAATGAGCAGTTCTTC.

CDR3 DNA sequence: TGTGCCTGGAGTGTAGGGCTAGCGGGGTCAGATACGCAGTATTTT. Encoded protein: CAWSVGLAGSDTQYF. This chain links TRBV30 with TRBJ2-3; TRBD2 agrees at 9 bases. Germline V lookup: CDR1 GTSNPN, CDR2 SVGIG (reference sequence). With V trimmed by 0 bases and J by 4 bases, 5 bases remained unmatched. The CDR3 has 15 residues.

This clone was observed a few times. J is TRBJ1-3 and V is TRBV7-3; 10 bases line up with TRBD1. The CDR3 has 18 amino acids. V lost 1 base to trimming and J lost 2 bases; unmatched junction nucleotides: 8. Per germline, CDR1 SGHTA and CDR2 FQGTGA. CDR3 residues: CASSLNRPGTGAGNTIYF. The CDR3 coding sequence is TGTGCCAGCAGCTTAAATCGGCCCGGGACAGGGGCTGGAAACACCATATATTTT.

This clone was observed a handful of times. The CDR3 nucleotides are TGTGCCAGTAGTCGGGACAGACGGGGGAACACTGAAGCTTTCTTT. Amino acids: CASSRDRRGNTEAFF. V gene TRBV19 combines with J gene TRBJ1-1, with TRBD1 matching 7 bases. The CDR3 is made up of 15 amino acids. V lost 5 bases to trimming and J lost 1 base; unmatched junction nucleotides: 7. Germline V CDR1 and CDR2: LNHDA, SQIVND (reference sequence).

The J gene is TRBJ1-1, the V gene TRBV6-1; D is perhaps TRBD1 (6 bases). Between the trimmed V and J ends, which lost 6 bases and 11 bases, there was a span of 13 bases. This CDR3 is built from 11 residues. CDR1 is MNHNS, CDR2 SASEGT, per germline. CDR3 coding DNA: TGTGCCAGCAGCTGGGACACGGATGCTTTCTTT. This encodes CASSWDTDAFF.

The CDR3 region has the DNA TGTGCCAGCAGCTTAGGGGATCGGCTAGCACACCAAGAGACCCAGTACTTC. It codes for CASSLGDRLAHQETQYF. The V gene is TRBV11-1, the J gene TRBJ2-5; a weak D match, TRBD2 (5 bases). This CDR3 contains 17 residues. The germline CDR1 and CDR2 sequences are SGHAT and FQDESV (reference sequence). V was cut by 1 base and J by 0 bases, with 15 bases left in between.

The chain has TRBV2 and TRBJ1-3; tentatively, D is TRBD1 (6 bases). Trimming pared 5 bases from V and 3 bases from J, leaving 11 bases between. The CDR3 is 14 residues long. Germline V gives CDR1 SNHLY, CDR2 FYNNEI. CDR3 residues: CASSYTGFGNTIYF. CDR3 sequence (DNA): TGTGCCAGCAGTTACACAGGGTTTGGAAACACCATATATTTT.

This clone was found once. The chain employs TRBV19 and TRBJ2-5; TRBD1 might be the D (5 bases). V was clipped by 10 bases and J by 6 bases, with 18 bases between them. CDR1 is LNHDA, CDR2 SQIVND, per germline (reference sequence). The CDR3 runs to 13 residues. The CDR3 sequence is CATHGQGLQTQYF. DNA for the CDR3: TGTGCCACACATGGGCAGGGTTTACAGACCCAGTACTTC. Full variable domain (remainder filled in from reference TRBV19 and TRBJ2-5): DGGITQSPKYLFRKEGQNVTLSCEQNLNHDAMYWYRQDPGQGLRLIYYSQIVNDFQKGDIAEGYSVSREKKESFPLTVTSAQKNPTAFYLCATHGQGLQTQYFGPGTRLLVL.

The rearrangement uses TRBV5-1 and TRBJ2-7, with 10 bases matching TRBD1. The ends lost 4 bases at V and 3 bases at J; junction bases unmatched: 4. The CDR3 is 14 residues long. In germline, CDR1 is SGHRS, CDR2 YFSETQ. Written as DNA, the CDR3 is TGCGCCAGCAGCCCGGGACAGGGGTTCTACGAGCAGTACTTC. Its translation: CASSPGQGFYEQYF.

The chain couples TRBV4-2 to TRBJ1-6; D uncertain. The CDR3 has 15 residues. V dropped 4 bases and J dropped 4 bases, with 11 bases sitting between them. Looked up from germline, CDR1 is LGHNA and CDR2 is YNFKEQ. CDR3 loop: CASSPPIGYNSPLHF. DNA for the CDR3: TGTGCCAGCAGCCCCCCCATAGGGTATAATTCACCCCTCCACTTT.

This clone was observed a handful of times. The V and J genes are TRBV7-2 and TRBJ2-1, with 9 bases that match TRBD2. Germline V gene sequence: CDR1 SGHTA, CDR2 FQGNSA. This CDR3 has 15 amino acids. Germline trimming cut 3 bases from V and 7 bases from J; bases unmatched to any gene: 7. The DNA of the CDR3 is TGTGCCAGCAGCTTCAAAGCGGGGGGTGGGAATGAGCAGTTCTTC. Protein product: CASSFKAGGGNEQFF.

The chain is built from TRBV5-5 and TRBJ2-7, with 11 bases aligning to TRBD1. Unmatched junction bases numbered 6, after V lost 4 bases and J lost 3 bases. The germline V gene has CDR1 SGHKS and CDR2 YYEKEE (reference sequence). CDR3 length equals 15 residues. In nucleotides, the CDR3 is TGTGCCAGCAGCACGGGACAGGGGGTTTACTACGAGCAGTACTTC. It translates to CASSTGQGVYYEQYF.

In this sample, this clone turned up once. The chain is built from TRBV27 and TRBJ1-2; tentative D call: TRBD1 (5 bases). Germline CDR1 and CDR2: MNHEY and SMNVEV (reference sequence). CDR3 size: 16 residues. Trimming shortened V by 3 bases and J by 0 bases, and 14 bases separated the two germline ends. CDR3 nucleotide sequence: TGTGCCAGCAGTTTGAAGAGGCAGGGAACTAACTATGGCTACACCTTC. Residues: CASSLKRQGTNYGYTF.

J is TRBJ1-4 and V is TRBV5-3; D is uncertain. TRBV5-3 is given ORF status, its function remaining uncertain. V lost 4 bases to trimming and J lost 1 base, with 8 bases between them. The CDR3 is made up of 14 amino acids. Here the CDR3 reads CARSPPGTNEKLFF. The CDR3 DNA reads as TGTGCCAGAAGCCCCCCCGGAACTAATGAAAAACTGTTTTTT.

The rearrangement joins TRBV7-2 to TRBJ2-5, with D unclear. CDR3 length: 17 amino acids. The V gene lost 1 base and the J gene lost 5 bases, with 20 bases spanning the gap. CDR1 is SGHTA and CDR2 is FQGNSA in the germline V gene. CDR3: CASSLGGMKNPVETQYF. In nucleotides, the CDR3 is TGTGCCAGCAGCTTAGGGGGTATGAAGAACCCAGTGGAGACCCAGTACTTC.

The rearrangement joins TRBV18 to TRBJ1-1; D is ambiguous. The CDR3 runs 13 residues. The ends were cut back, 1 base at V and 7 bases at J, with 10 bases in the middle. The germline CDR1 and CDR2 sequences are KGHSH and LQKENI. In DNA form, the CDR3 reads TGTGCCAGCTCACCACGGGAGGAGAGTGAAGCTTTCTTT. It yields the protein CASSPREESEAFF. Full variable domain (remainder filled in from reference TRBV18 and TRBJ1-1): NAGVMQNPRHLVRRRGQEARLRCSPMKGHSHVYWYRQLPEEGLKFMVYLQKENIIDESGMPKERFSAEFPKEGPSILRIQQVVRGDSAAYFCASSPREESEAFFGQGTRLTVV.

The gene calls are TRBV5-8 and TRBJ2-1; TRBD1 agrees at 9 bases. CDR3 length: 18 amino acids. CDR1 and CDR2 (germline): SGHTS, YDEGEE. V shed 0 bases and J 0 bases; nucleotides not matched to a gene: 7. The CDR3 DNA follows: TGTGCCAGCAGCTTGGACTGGGACAGGGAAAGCTCCTACAATGAGCAGTTCTTC. This sequence encodes CASSLDWDRESSYNEQFF.

In this sample, this clone turned up once. The rearrangement joins TRBV19 to TRBJ2-2, with D unclear. The CDR3 covers 14 residues. Per the germline V gene, CDR1 is LNHDA and CDR2 is SQIVND (reference sequence). The V gene lost 5 bases and the J gene lost 4 bases, with 11 bases spanning the gap. DNA for the CDR3: TGTGCCAGTAGTCGAACGGGCGTCACCGGGGAGCTGTTTTTT. Protein: CASSRTGVTGELFF.

The CDR3 DNA sequence: TGTGCCAGCAGCCAAGAAGCAGGGACCTCCTACGAGCAGTACTTC. Amino acid sequence: CASSQEAGTSYEQYF. V and J are TRBV4-2 and TRBJ2-7; D may be TRBD1 or TRBD2 (5 bases each). Trimming stripped 0 bases from V and 0 bases from J, with 9 bases between. Looked up from germline, CDR1 is LGHNA and CDR2 is YNFKEQ. This CDR3 has 15 residues.

This rearrangement joins TRBV15 to TRBJ1-1; TRBD1 matches at 9 bases. CDR1 is LNHNV, CDR2 YYDKDF, per germline (reference sequence). With 8 bases clipped from V and 4 bases from J, the junction kept 8 bases outside the gene matches. CDR3 length equals 14 residues. Here the CDR3 reads CATAGTGPVTEAFF. CDR3 nucleotide sequence: TGTGCCACCGCCGGGACAGGGCCGGTCACTGAAGCTTTCTTT. The complete variable domain, with remaining parts taken from reference TRBV15 and TRBJ1-1, reads DAMVIQNPRYQVTQFGKPVTLSCSQTLNHNVMYWYQQKSSQAPKLLFHYYDKDFNNEADTPDNFQSRRPNTSFCFLDIRSPGLGDTAMYLCATAGTGPVTEAFFGQGTRLTVV.

The V call is TRBV4-1, the J call TRBJ1-3, with a tentative D call TRBD1 (6 bases). Germline-derived CDR1 and CDR2 are MGHRA and YSYEKL. The V end lost 4 bases, the J end lost 0 bases, and 13 bases lay between the germline ends. This CDR3 region has 16 residues. This chain's CDR3 is CASSLTDSSSGNTIYF. CDR3 sequence (DNA): TGCGCCAGCAGCCTAACGGACAGCAGCTCTGGAAACACCATATATTTT.

The CDR3: CASSFPLGQGAYEQYF. The CDR3 nucleotides read TGTGCCAGCAGTTTCCCTTTAGGACAGGGGGCCTACGAGCAGTACTTC. The chain couples TRBV28 to TRBJ2-7; 10 bases map to TRBD1. The CDR3 loop spans 16 amino acids. Germline CDR1 is MDHEN and CDR2 is SYDVKM. The V gene end was trimmed by 3 bases and the J gene end by 2 bases; junction bases not matched to a gene: 7.

The chain has TRBV5-6 and TRBJ2-7; 14 nucleotides match TRBD2. This CDR3 is built from 19 residues. The germline V gene has CDR1 SGHDT and CDR2 YYEEEE. Trimming cost V 3 bases and J 3 bases; bases outside gene matches: 14. Here the CDR3 reads CASSSQPETSGGAYYEQYF. For the CDR3, the DNA is TGTGCCAGCAGCTCCCAACCCGAGACTAGCGGGGGGGCCTACTACGAGCAGTACTTC.

This clone was counted a few times. The CDR3 DNA sequence: TGTGCCAGCAGCTCCGGATTCGACACTGAAGCTTTCTTT. This translates into CASSSGFDTEAFF. V gene TRBV11-1 combines with J gene TRBJ1-1; D gene unclear. CDR1 is SGHAT and CDR2 is FQDESV in the germline V gene (reference sequence). The CDR3 is 13 amino acids. Trimming removed 4 bases at V and 3 bases at J, with 9 bases between.

The chain recombines TRBV7-9 with TRBJ1-2; 8 bases agree with TRBD1. This CDR3 region has 16 residues. Losses at the gene ends were 7 bases for V and 6 bases for J; bases not matched to a gene: 16. Germline V CDR1 and CDR2: SEHNR, FQNEAQ (reference sequence). The CDR3 DNA is TGTGCCAGCACCCTAGGCCTGGACAGGGCGATCGATGGCTACACCTTC. Its translation is CASTLGLDRAIDGYTF.

The chain combines TRBV2 with TRBJ2-3; D uncertain. The CDR3 sequence is 14 residues long. Trimming removed 4 bases from V and 5 bases from J, with 13 bases in between. Germline V CDR1 and CDR2: SNHLY, FYNNEI. The CDR3 sequence is CASSVRQAGDTQYF. Here the CDR3 DNA reads TGTGCCAGCAGTGTTCGTCAGGCCGGAGATACGCAGTATTTT.

This clone was seen a few times. This chain connects TRBV27 to TRBJ1-6, with D tentatively TRBD1 (6 bases). The CDR3 spans 14 residues. The germline gives CDR1 MNHEY, CDR2 SMNVEV (reference sequence). With 3 bases removed from V and 5 bases from J, the gap between germline ends came to 8 bases. The CDR3 reads CASSLTGDNSPLHF. CDR3 sequence (DNA): TGTGCCAGCAGTTTGACAGGTGATAATTCACCCCTCCACTTT.

This clone has just a few counts. The V call is TRBV18, the J call TRBJ1-5; D call uncertain. Trimming removed 4 bases at V and 0 bases at J, with 10 bases between. In germline, CDR1 is KGHSH, CDR2 LQKENI. This CDR3 region has 15 residues. CDR3 sequence reads: CASSLVHYSNQPQHF. The CDR3 coding sequence is TGTGCCAGCTCACTCGTCCATTATAGCAATCAGCCCCAGCATTTT.

The V gene is TRBV5-1, the J gene TRBJ2-3, with D possibly matching TRBD1 (6 bases). The CDR3 is 16 residues long. V was shortened by 4 bases and J by 3 bases, with 18 bases between the two germline ends. Germline-derived CDR1 and CDR2 are SGHRS and YFSETQ. In DNA form, the CDR3 reads TGCGCCAGCAGCGACGGGACATCCTTACTAACAGATACGCAGTATTTT. This encodes CASSDGTSLLTDTQYF.